This section outlines one T cell receptor beta chain sequence together with its context. The target antigen is unknown. Its ends do not fully match the called genes, so a read error is possible. This sample stems from a study of T cells in Graves' hyperthyroidism and ophthalmopathy. RNA transcripts yielded amplified TCR beta CDR3 regions. The TCR CDR3 first-round RT-PCR relied on the HTBI primer set. MiXCR, run by TCRdb on the multiplex PCR reads, gives a single entry per CDR3 protein. The sample includes 700,000 to 850,000 distinct CDR3 sequences, over 35% of them seen just once. The study, taken as a whole, reports: Among clonotypes expanded in thyroid above 0.001, most were also found in blood.

CDR1 and CDR2 from the germline V gene are SGHTA and FQGTGA. The CDR3 is 16 amino acids. The source of this sequence is a woman in her thirties or forties with Graves' hyperthyroidism. Specimen: blood. The chain combines TRBV7-3 with TRBJ2-3, with TRBD1 matching over 10 bases. Here the CDR3 reads CTSSLRDRGGQGTQYF. DNA of the CDR3: TGTACCAGCAGCTTAAGGGACAGGGGAGGCCAGGGTACGCAGTATTTT.